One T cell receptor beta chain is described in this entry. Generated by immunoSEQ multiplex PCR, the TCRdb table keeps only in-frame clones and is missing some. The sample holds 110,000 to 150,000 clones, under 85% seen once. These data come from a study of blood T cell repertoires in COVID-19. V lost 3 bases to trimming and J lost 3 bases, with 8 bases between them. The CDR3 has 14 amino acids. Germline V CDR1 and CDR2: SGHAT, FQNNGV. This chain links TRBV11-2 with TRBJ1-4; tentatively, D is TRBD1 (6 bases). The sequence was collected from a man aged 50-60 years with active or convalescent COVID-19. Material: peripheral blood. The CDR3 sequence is CASSFWGPNEKLFF. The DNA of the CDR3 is TGTGCCAGCAGCTTTTGGGGGCCTAATGAAAAACTGTTTTTT.